This T cell receptor beta chain was found in a study of T cells after yellow fever vaccination. As for the study in general: With SMART-Seq v4 Ultra Low Input, the fractions containing low cell numbers were prepared. Whole-study results and caveats: The appearance of a small share of clonotypes in both CD4 and CD8 compartments was observed.

Concerning this clonotype: The target antigen is unknown.

The CDR3 covers 15 residues. V dropped 6 bases and J dropped 3 bases, with 17 bases sitting between them. The germline CDR1 and CDR2 sequences are LNHDA and SQIVND (reference sequence). TCRdb redid the calling of the 5' RACE reads with MiXCR, one entry per CDR3 protein. Found here are a few hundred thousand distinct CDR3 sequences, around 6.8% of them singletons; the top ten hold 15% to 20%. This chain links TRBV19 with TRBJ1-2; no definite D call. Sequences were derived from PBMCs, sampled about 41 days after the first yellow fever vaccination. The clonotype was recovered from a man aged 18-30 years who received the YFV17D yellow fever vaccine. The CDR3 loop is CASRRNKAAHYGYTF. CDR3 nucleotides: TGTGCCAGTAGGAGGAACAAGGCAGCGCACTATGGCTACACCTTC.